Sequencing of this TCR beta chain was carried out in a study of T cells in Graves' hyperthyroidism and ophthalmopathy. Study in general: The authors collected peripheral blood at initial diagnosis, before any treatment.

V was shortened by 5 bases and J by 5 bases, with 16 bases between the two germline ends. This CDR3 spans 14 amino acids. Germline assignment: CDR1 LNHDA and CDR2 SQIVND (reference sequence). The TCR beta CDR3 regions underwent amplification using RNA transcripts as the source. The HTBI primer set drove a first-round RT-PCR of the TCR CDR3. Via MiXCR, TCRdb re-called the multiplex PCR reads, giving one row per CDR3 protein. The profile shows about 530,000 distinct CDR3 sequences, over 15% of them singletons. The sequenced sample consisted of blood. The chain employs TRBV19 and TRBJ2-7; D unresolved. The source of this sequence is a woman aged 18 to 35 with Graves' ophthalmopathy. Here the CDR3 reads CASSLGRYADEQYF. The DNA of the CDR3 is TGTGCCAGTAGTCTCGGGCGTTACGCCGACGAGCAGTACTTC.